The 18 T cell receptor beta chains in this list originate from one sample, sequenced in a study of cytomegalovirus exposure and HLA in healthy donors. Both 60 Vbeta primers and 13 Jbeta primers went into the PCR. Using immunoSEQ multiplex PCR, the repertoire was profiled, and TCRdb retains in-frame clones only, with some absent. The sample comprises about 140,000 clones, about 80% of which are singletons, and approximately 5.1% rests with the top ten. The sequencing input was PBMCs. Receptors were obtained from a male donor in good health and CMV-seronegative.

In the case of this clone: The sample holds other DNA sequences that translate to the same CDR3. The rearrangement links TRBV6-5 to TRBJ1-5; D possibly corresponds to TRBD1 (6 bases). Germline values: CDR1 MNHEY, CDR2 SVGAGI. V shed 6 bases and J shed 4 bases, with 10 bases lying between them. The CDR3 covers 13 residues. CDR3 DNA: TGTGCCAGCAGCCCAGGGGAGAATCAGCCCCAGCATTTT. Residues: CASSPGENQPQHF.

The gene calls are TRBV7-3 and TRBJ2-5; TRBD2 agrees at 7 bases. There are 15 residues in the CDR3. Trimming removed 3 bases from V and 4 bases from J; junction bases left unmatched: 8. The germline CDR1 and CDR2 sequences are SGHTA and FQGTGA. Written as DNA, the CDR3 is TGTGCCAGCAGCTTTGGCGGGGGAGAGGGAGAGACCCAGTACTTC. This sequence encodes CASSFGGGEGETQYF.

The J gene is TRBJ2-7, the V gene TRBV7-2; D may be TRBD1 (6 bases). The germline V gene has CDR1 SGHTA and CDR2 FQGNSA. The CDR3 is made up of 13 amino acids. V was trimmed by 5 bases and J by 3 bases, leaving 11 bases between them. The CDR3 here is CASSRTDSYEQYF. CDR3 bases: TGTGCCAGCAGCCGGACGGACAGCTACGAGCAGTACTTC.

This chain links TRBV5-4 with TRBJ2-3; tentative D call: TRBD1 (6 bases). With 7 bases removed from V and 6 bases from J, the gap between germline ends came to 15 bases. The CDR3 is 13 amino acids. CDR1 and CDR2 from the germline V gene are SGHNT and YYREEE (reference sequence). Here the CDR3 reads CASGSQGSDTQYF. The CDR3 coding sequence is TGTGCCAGCGGGTCCCAGGGGTCGGATACGCAGTATTTT. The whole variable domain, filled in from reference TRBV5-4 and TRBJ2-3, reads ETGVTQSPTHLIKTRGQQVTLRCSSQSGHNTVSWYQQALGQGPQFIFQYYREEENGRGNFPPRFSGLQFPNYSSELNVNALELDDSALYLCASGSQGSDTQYFGPGTRLTVL.

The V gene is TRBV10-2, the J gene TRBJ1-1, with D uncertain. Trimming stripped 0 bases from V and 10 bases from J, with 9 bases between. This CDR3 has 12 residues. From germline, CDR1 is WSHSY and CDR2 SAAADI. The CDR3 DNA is TGCGCCAGCAGTGAGTCTTCGGTAGCAGCTTTCTTT. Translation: CASSESSVAAFF.

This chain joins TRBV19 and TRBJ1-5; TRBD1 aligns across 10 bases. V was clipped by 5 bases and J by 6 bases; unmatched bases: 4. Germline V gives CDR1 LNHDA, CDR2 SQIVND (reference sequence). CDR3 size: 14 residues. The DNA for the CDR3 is TGTGCCAGTAGTCCACGACAGGGGGCTCAGCCCCAGCATTTT. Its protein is CASSPRQGAQPQHF.

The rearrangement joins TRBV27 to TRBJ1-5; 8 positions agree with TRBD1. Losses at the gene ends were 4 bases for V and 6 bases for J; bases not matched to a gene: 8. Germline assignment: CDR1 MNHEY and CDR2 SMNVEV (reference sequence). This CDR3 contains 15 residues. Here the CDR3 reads CASSSMDRAGQPQHF. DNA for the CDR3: TGTGCCAGCAGTTCGATGGACAGGGCAGGTCAGCCCCAGCATTTT.

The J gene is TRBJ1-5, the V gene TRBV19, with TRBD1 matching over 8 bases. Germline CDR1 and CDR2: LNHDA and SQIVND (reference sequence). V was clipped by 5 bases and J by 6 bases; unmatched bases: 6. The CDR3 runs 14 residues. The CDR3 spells CASSQRQGRQPQHF. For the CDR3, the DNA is TGTGCCAGTAGTCAAAGACAGGGGCGTCAGCCCCAGCATTTT.

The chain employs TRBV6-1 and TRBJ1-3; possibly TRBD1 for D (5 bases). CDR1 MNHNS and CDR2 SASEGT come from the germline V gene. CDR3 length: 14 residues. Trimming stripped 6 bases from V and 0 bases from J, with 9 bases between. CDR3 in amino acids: CASRPDSSGNTIYF. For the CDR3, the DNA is TGTGCCAGCAGACCCGACAGCTCTGGAAACACCATATATTTT.

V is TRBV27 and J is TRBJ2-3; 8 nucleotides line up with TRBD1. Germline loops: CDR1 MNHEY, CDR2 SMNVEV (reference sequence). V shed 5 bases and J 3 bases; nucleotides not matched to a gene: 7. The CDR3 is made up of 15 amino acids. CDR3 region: CASSPGTGRTDTQYF. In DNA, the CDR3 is TGTGCCAGCAGTCCCGGGACAGGAAGGACAGATACGCAGTATTTT.

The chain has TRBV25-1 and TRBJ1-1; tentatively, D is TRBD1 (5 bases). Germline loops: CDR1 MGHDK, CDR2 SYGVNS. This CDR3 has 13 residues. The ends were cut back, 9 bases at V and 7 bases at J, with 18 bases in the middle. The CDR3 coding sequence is TGTGCCAGTACAACGCCCGAACAGGATGAAGCTTTCTTT. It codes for CASTTPEQDEAFF.

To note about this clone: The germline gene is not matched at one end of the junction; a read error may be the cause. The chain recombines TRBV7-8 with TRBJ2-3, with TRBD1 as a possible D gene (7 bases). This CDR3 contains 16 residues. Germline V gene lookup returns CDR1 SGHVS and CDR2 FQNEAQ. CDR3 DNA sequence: TGTGCCAGCAGCTTTTACAGGGGACTCAGCACAGATACGCGGTATTTT. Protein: CASSFYRGLSTDTRYF.

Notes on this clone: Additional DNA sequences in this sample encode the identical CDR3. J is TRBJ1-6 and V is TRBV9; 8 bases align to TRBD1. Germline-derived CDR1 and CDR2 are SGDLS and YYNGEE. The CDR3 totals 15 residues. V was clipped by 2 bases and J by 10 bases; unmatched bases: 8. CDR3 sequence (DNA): TGTGCCAGCAGCGTGGGGACAGGCGGATCCTCACCCCTCCACTTT. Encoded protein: CASSVGTGGSSPLHF.

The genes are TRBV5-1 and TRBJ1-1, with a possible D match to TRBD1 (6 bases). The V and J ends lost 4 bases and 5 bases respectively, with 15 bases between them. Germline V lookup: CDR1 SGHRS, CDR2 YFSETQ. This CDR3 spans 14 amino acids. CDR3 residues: CASSLQGLGTEAFF. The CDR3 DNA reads TGCGCCAGCAGCCTACAGGGCCTGGGAACTGAAGCTTTCTTT.

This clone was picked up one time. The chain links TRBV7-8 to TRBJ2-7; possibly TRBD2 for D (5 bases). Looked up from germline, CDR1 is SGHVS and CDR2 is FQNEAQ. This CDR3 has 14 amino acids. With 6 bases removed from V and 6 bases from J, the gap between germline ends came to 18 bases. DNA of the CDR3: TGTGCCAGCAGACCGGGATCCCAGCTTGGCGAGCAGTACTTC. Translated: CASRPGSQLGEQYF.

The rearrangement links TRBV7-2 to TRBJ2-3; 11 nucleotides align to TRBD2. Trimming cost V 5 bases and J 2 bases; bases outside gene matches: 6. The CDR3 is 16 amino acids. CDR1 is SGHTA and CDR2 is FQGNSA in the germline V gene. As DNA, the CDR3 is TGTGCCAGCAGCCCTACTAGCGGGGGATACACAGATACGCAGTATTTT. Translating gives CASSPTSGGYTDTQYF.

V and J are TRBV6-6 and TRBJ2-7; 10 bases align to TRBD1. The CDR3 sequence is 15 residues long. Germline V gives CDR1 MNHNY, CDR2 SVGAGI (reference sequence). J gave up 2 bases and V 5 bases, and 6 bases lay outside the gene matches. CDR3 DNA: TGTGCCAGCAGTCTTGACAGGGGGCCCACCTACGAGCAGTACTTC. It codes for CASSLDRGPTYEQYF.

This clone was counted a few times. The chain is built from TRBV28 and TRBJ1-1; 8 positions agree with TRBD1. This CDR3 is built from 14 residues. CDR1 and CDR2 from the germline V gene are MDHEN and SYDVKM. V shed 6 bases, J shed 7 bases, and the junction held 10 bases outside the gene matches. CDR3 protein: CASRFWTGTNEAFF. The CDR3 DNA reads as TGTGCCAGCAGGTTCTGGACAGGGACAAATGAAGCTTTCTTT.